The rows below give T cell receptor beta chains drawn from one sample of a study of OX40 agonist ivuxolimab in advanced cancers. Clones were sequenced by immunoSEQ multiplex PCR, and TCRdb holds only the in-frame ones, with some missing. The sample contains 55,000 to 75,000 clones, about nine tenths of which appear only once. Source: CD4+ or CD8+ T cells sorted from blood, taken in a trial of the OX40 agonist ivuxolimab. Receptors were obtained from an adult with an advanced solid tumor such as melanoma, head and neck, liver or kidney cancer. Each CDR3 is given with its conserved first and last residue. A D gene is named only where the DNA matches it firmly. Expanded clones are given a class, and other clones once, few, many or no size at all.

v_gene	abundance	j_gene	d_gene	CDR3nt	CDR3aa
TRBV19	NA	TRBJ2-1	NA	TGTGCCAGTAGTCCTACAACCTACAATGAGCAGTTCTTC	CASSPTTYNEQFF
TRBV20-1	once	TRBJ1-5	NA	TGCAGTGCTAGTGCCGGTCAGCCCCAGCATTTT	CSASAGQPQHF
TRBV28	NA	TRBJ2-5	TRBD1	TGTGCCAGCAGTTTGTACAGGGGGCTTGAGACCCAGTACTTC	CASSLYRGLETQYF
TRBV7-6	medium-sized	TRBJ1-1	TRBD1	TGTGCCAGCAGTCAATACACAGGGGGAATGACTGAAGCTTTCTTT	CASSQYTGGMTEAFF
TRBV27	NA	TRBJ2-1	TRBD1	TGTGCCAGCAGTTCGACTACCGGGGACAGGTACAATGAGCAGTTCTTC	CASSSTTGDRYNEQFF
TRBV4-1	once	TRBJ2-1	TRBD1	TGCGCCAGCAGCCAAGGACAGGGCCGGGAGCAGTTCTTC	CASSQGQGREQFF
TRBV18	NA	TRBJ2-7	NA	TGTGCCAGCTCAACCCACGAGCAGTACTTC	CASSTHEQYF
TRBV5-1	NA	TRBJ2-3	NA	TGCGCCAGCAGCTTGAAGGATACGCAGTATTTT	CASSLKDTQYF
TRBV27	NA	TRBJ2-7	TRBD2	TGTGCCAGCAGTTTGACCTATAGCGGGGGCTACGAGCAGTACTTC	CASSLTYSGGYEQYF
TRBV7-6	NA	TRBJ2-3	TRBD2	TGTGCCAGCAGCTCCCTTGGGGGGGATAGCGGGAATACAGATACGCAGTATTTT	CASSSLGGDSGNTDTQYF
TRBV5-1	NA	TRBJ2-5	TRBD1	TGCGCCGGCAGCGCAGGGACAGACCAAGAGACCCAGTACTTC	CAGSAGTDQETQYF
TRBV28	NA	TRBJ2-5	NA	TGTGCCAGCAGTTTGCAGGGGCCGGAGACCCAGTACTTC	CASSLQGPETQYF
TRBV7-3	NA	TRBJ2-3	TRBD1	TGTGCCAGCAGCCGGGGACAGGGGGCCGCAGATACGCAGTATTTT	CASSRGQGAADTQYF
TRBV4-1	NA	TRBJ2-7	TRBD1	TGCGCCAGCAGCCAAGGGGACAGGGCCTCCTACGAGCAGTACTTC	CASSQGDRASYEQYF
TRBV19	NA	TRBJ2-3	NA	TGTGCCAGTAGTTTTGTAGGCGGAGATACGCAGTATTTT	CASSFVGGDTQYF
TRBV4-1	NA	TRBJ1-2	TRBD1	TGCGCCAGCAGCCAAGAGGGGACAGGCAACTATGGCTACACCTTC	CASSQEGTGNYGYTF
TRBV29-1	NA	TRBJ2-5	NA	TGCAGCGTTGACTATTCCGAGACCCAGTACTTC	CSVDYSETQYF
TRBV19	few	TRBJ1-5	NA	TGTGCCAGTAGTTTTTCAGGGATATTCAATCAGCCCCAGCATTTT	CASSFSGIFNQPQHF
TRBV2	NA	TRBJ2-7	NA	TGTGCCAGCAGTGAAGGAGGAGTAGACGAGCAGTACTTC	CASSEGGVDEQYF
TRBV6-5	NA	TRBJ2-3	TRBD1	TGTGCCAGCAGTTGGACAGGGACAGATACGCAGTATTTT	CASSWTGTDTQYF
TRBV28	NA	TRBJ1-1	NA	TGTGCCAGCAGCGCCAGATTGAACACTGAAGCTTTCTTT	CASSARLNTEAFF
TRBV6-6	NA	TRBJ2-1	TRBD1	TGTGCCAGCAGTTACACACAGGGGTTTGGCGTGAATGAGCAGTTCTTC	CASSYTQGFGVNEQFF
TRBV7-2	NA	TRBJ2-7	NA	TGTGCCAGCAGCTTCGGAGTCTACGAGCAGTACTTC	CASSFGVYEQYF
TRBV15	NA	TRBJ2-1	NA	TGTGCCACCAGCCCCACGAACCAGGGCTACAATGAGCAGTTCTTC	CATSPTNQGYNEQFF
TRBV6-5	NA	TRBJ1-1	NA	TGTGCCAGCAGTTACTCGAGCAGGAACACTGAAGCTTTCTTT	CASSYSSRNTEAFF
TRBV14	NA	TRBJ2-7	TRBD1	TGTGCCAGCAGCTACGGGACAGGCTACGAGCAGTACTTC	CASSYGTGYEQYF
TRBV11-3	NA	TRBJ2-2	TRBD1	TGTGCCAGCAGCCCCTGGACAGGGAGAGCGAACACCGGGGAGCTGTTTTTT	CASSPWTGRANTGELFF
TRBV10-3	few	TRBJ1-1	NA	TGTGCCATCAGGGTAGGAAACACTGAAGCTTTCTTT	CAIRVGNTEAFF
TRBV4-3	NA	TRBJ2-1	NA	TGCGCCAGCAGCCAGACACGGACCCAAGGGAATGAGCAGTTCTTC	CASSQTRTQGNEQFF
TRBV4-2	NA	TRBJ2-7	TRBD1	TGTGCCAGCAGCCAAGATACGACAGGGAACTACGAGCAGTACTTC	CASSQDTTGNYEQYF
TRBV28	NA	TRBJ2-7	NA	TGTGCCAGCAGTCCGGGGCTCACGACTTACGAGCAGTACTTC	CASSPGLTTYEQYF
TRBV4-1	NA	TRBJ1-4	TRBD1	TGCGCCAGCAGCCCGAGGACAGGGGATGAAAAACTGTTTTTT	CASSPRTGDEKLFF
TRBV4-1	NA	TRBJ2-1	NA	TGCGCCAGCAGCCAAGAGGGTAAGAACAATGAGCAGTTCTTC	CASSQEGKNNEQFF
TRBV7-2	NA	TRBJ2-7	NA	TGTGCCAGCAGCCCGACAGTTAACTACGAGCAGTACTTC	CASSPTVNYEQYF
TRBV4-1	NA	TRBJ1-5	TRBD1	TGCGCCAGCAGCCAAGCGCCCTACAGGGGTTTGAATCAGCCCCAGCATTTT	CASSQAPYRGLNQPQHF
TRBV19	NA	TRBJ2-1	NA	TGTGCCAGTAGTACCAGCGGAGGCCACAATGAGCAGTTCTTC	CASSTSGGHNEQFF
TRBV27	NA	TRBJ2-2	NA	TGTGCCAGCAGTATAGGGACGGACACCGGGGAGCTGTTTTTT	CASSIGTDTGELFF
TRBV11-2	NA	TRBJ2-5	NA	TGTGCCAGCAGCATATTAGGACAGGCGGGGGAGACCCAGTACTTC	CASSILGQAGETQYF
TRBV7-9	NA	TRBJ2-2	TRBD2	TGTGCCAGCAGCTTACCGGGGGGGATCAACACCGGGGAGCTGTTTTTT	CASSLPGGINTGELFF
TRBV11-3	NA	TRBJ2-1	NA	TGTGCCAGCAGCTCAGACAATGAGCAGTTCTTC	CASSSDNEQFF
TRBV7-8	NA	TRBJ1-1	NA	TGTGCCAGCAGCTTCATGCCACGGGCGAACACTGAAGCTTTCTTT	CASSFMPRANTEAFF